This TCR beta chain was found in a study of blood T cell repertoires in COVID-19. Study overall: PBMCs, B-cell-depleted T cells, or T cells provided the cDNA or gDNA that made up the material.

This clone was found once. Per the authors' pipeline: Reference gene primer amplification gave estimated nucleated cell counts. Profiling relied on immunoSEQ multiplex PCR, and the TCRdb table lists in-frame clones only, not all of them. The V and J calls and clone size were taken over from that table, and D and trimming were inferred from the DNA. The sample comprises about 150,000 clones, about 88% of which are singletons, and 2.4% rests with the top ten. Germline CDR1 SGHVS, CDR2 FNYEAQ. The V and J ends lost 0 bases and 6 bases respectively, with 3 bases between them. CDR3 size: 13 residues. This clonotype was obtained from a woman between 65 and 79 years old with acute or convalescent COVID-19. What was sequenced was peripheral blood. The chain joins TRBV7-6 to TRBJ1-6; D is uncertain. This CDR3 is CASSLASNSPLHF. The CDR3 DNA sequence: TGTGCCAGCAGCTTAGCCAGTAATTCACCCCTCCACTTT.